A selection of T cell receptor beta chains follows, all from one sample in a study of cytomegalovirus exposure and HLA in healthy donors. Sequencing was performed with immunoSEQ multiplex PCR; in TCRdb, only in-frame clones are kept and a portion is missing. Of about 140,000 clones listed, 77% are singletons. Sequencing input: PBMCs. The receptors here all came from a male donor in good health and CMV-seronegative. CDR3s include the opening cysteine and the closing phenylalanine or tryptophan. A D gene is named only where the DNA matches it firmly. Clone size is not always given. Where it is, it says once, few, many or a class for expanded clones.

D gene	J gene	clone size	V gene	CDR3 DNA	CDR3 protein
TRBD1	TRBJ1-1	NA	TRBV7-8	TGTGCCAGCAGCCCCGGGACAGGGCGCCCCTTTATGGAGACTGAAGCTTTCTTT	CASSPGTGRPFMETEAFF
NA	TRBJ1-2	NA	TRBV6-1	TGTGCCAGCAGTGCCCTACAGGGCAACTATGGCTACACCTTC	CASSALQGNYGYTF
NA	TRBJ1-1	NA	TRBV6-5	TGTGCCAGCAGAGTACAGGGAAGCACTGAAGCTTTCTTT	CASRVQGSTEAFF
NA	TRBJ2-7	NA	TRBV6-1	TGTGCCAGCAGCGATCGACAGGCCGCCTCCTACGAGCAGTACTTC	CASSDRQAASYEQYF
NA	TRBJ1-2	NA	TRBV19	TGTGCCACCCCGACCCCAGGGGAGAATAACTATGGCTACACCTTC	CATPTPGENNYGYTF
NA	TRBJ2-1	NA	TRBV11-3	TGTGCCAGCAGCTTAGGGGAGGTGAATGAGCAGTTCTTC	CASSLGEVNEQFF
NA	TRBJ2-6	few	TRBV7-9	TGTGCCAGCAGCAAAACAGGGCCTATTGGGGCCAACGTCCTGACTTTC	CASSKTGPIGANVLTF
NA	TRBJ2-1	NA	TRBV7-9	TGTGCCAGCAGCCCGACAGTGGCCAATGAGCAGTTCTTC	CASSPTVANEQFF
NA	TRBJ2-1	NA	TRBV7-6	TGTGCCAGCAGCTTAGTAGGGGGAAGCTACAATGAGCAGTTCTTC	CASSLVGGSYNEQFF
NA	TRBJ2-3	NA	TRBV19	TGTGCCAGTAGCCGGGAACGGTGGAGGGCGAATACGCAGTATTTT	CASSRERWRANTQYF
NA	TRBJ1-1	NA	TRBV19	TGTGCCAGTAGTAAGGCCAGGGGTCGGACTGAAGCTTTCTTT	CASSKARGRTEAFF
TRBD2	TRBJ2-5	NA	TRBV6-1	TGTGCCAGCAGTGAATGGTTGCGGGAGGGGGGAGAGACCCAGTACTTC	CASSEWLREGGETQYF
TRBD1	TRBJ2-5	NA	TRBV19	TGTGCCACTCGGCGGACAGGCCAAGAGACCCAGTACTTC	CATRRTGQETQYF
TRBD2	TRBJ2-3	NA	TRBV6-1	TGTGCCAGCAGGCGACTAGCGGGCGCAGATACGCAGTATTTT	CASRRLAGADTQYF
TRBD2	TRBJ2-7	medium-sized	TRBV11-2	TGTGCCAGCAGCCCAGAGGCGGGGGGCTTCTACGAGCAGTACTTC	CASSPEAGGFYEQYF
TRBD1	TRBJ2-3	few	TRBV7-2	TGTGCCAGCAGCTTAGTGGCAGGGGGTAAGGATACGCAGTATTTT	CASSLVAGGKDTQYF
NA	TRBJ1-2	NA	TRBV29-1	TGCAGCGTTGATCCCCGGAGTGGCTACACCTTC	CSVDPRSGYTF
TRBD1	TRBJ1-5	NA	TRBV9	TGTGCCAGCAGCTCACAGGGGCGTGATCAGCCCCAGCATTTT	CASSSQGRDQPQHF
TRBD1	TRBJ2-3	NA	TRBV29-1	TGCAGCGTTAGGGGGCTAGGGAGCGGAAGCACAGATACGCAGTATTTT	CSVRGLGSGSTDTQYF
TRBD1	TRBJ2-7	NA	TRBV4-1	TGCGCCAGCAGCCCATTCCCCGGGACAGGGTCCCACGAGCAGTACTTC	CASSPFPGTGSHEQYF
NA	TRBJ2-1	NA	TRBV11-2	TGTGCCAGCAGCCATAATCCGGGAAGAAACAATGAGCAGTTCTTC	CASSHNPGRNNEQFF
NA	TRBJ1-1	NA	TRBV25-1	TGTGCCAGCAGTGTACTAGGACGTAACATGAACACTGAAGCTTTCTTT	CASSVLGRNMNTEAFF
TRBD1	TRBJ2-5	once	TRBV29-1	TGCAGCGTTAAAAATTACCGGGACAGGGAGGGTCAAAGGACCCAGTACTTC	CSVKNYRDREGQRTQYF
NA	TRBJ1-4	few	TRBV6-6	TGTGCCAGCAGTTATGTGAGCCCTATTAATGAAAAACTGTTTTTT	CASSYVSPINEKLFF
TRBD2	TRBJ2-5	NA	TRBV5-1	TGCGCCAGCAGGGAGGCGGGAGGGTCAGTACAAGAGACCCAGTACTTC	CASREAGGSVQETQYF
TRBD2	TRBJ2-7	NA	TRBV7-9	TGTGCCAGCAGCCGCCCGACTAGCGGGTCCTACGAGCAGTACTTC	CASSRPTSGSYEQYF
TRBD1	TRBJ2-7	few	TRBV28	TGTGCCAGCAGCCTACCGGGACAGGGGATCCACGAGCAGTACTTC	CASSLPGQGIHEQYF
NA	TRBJ2-6	NA	TRBV19	TGTGCCAGTAGTGTGGGAGTCGCGGCTGGGGCCAACGTCCTGACTTTC	CASSVGVAAGANVLTF
TRBD2	TRBJ2-2	NA	TRBV10-3	TGTGCCATCAGGGGGGTAGCGGGGGGGTCACTTATCACCGGGGAGCTGTTTTTT	CAIRGVAGGSLITGELFF
NA	TRBJ2-1	NA	TRBV18	TGTGCCAGCTCACCACTCACCTGGGCTGAGCAGTTCTTC	CASSPLTWAEQFF
NA	TRBJ2-5	NA	TRBV6-5	TGTGCCAGCAAAAGGGGGGAGACCCAGTACTTC	CASKRGETQYF
TRBD1	TRBJ1-2	NA	TRBV6-5	TGTGCCAGCAGCCCGACAGGGACGCGTGGCTACACCTTC	CASSPTGTRGYTF
TRBD1	TRBJ2-7	NA	TRBV7-6	TGTGCCAGCAGCCAAGGGACAGCCTACGAGCAGTACTTC	CASSQGTAYEQYF
NA	TRBJ2-3	few	TRBV2	TGTGCCAGCAGTGACGCCCTTGGTCTGCTCCGGACGCAGTATTTT	CASSDALGLLRTQYF
TRBD1	TRBJ2-5	NA	TRBV7-2	TGTGCCAGCAGGAACCCCAAGACAGGGCTTACCCAGTACTTC	CASRNPKTGLTQYF
TRBD1	TRBJ1-4	NA	TRBV18	TGTGCCAGCTCACCTTCGACAGGGGGAGGTGAAAAACTGTTTTTT	CASSPSTGGGEKLFF
TRBD1	TRBJ1-1	NA	TRBV5-5	TGTGCCAGCAGCGCGAATGACAGGGGCACTGAAGCTTTCTTT	CASSANDRGTEAFF